This record looks at one TCR beta chain sequence and its context. Its target is not known. This sample stems from a study of identical twins. MiXCR was run by TCRdb on the 5' RACE reads, yielding one entry per CDR3 protein. Here the sample spans some 730,000 distinct CDR3 sequences, 15% to 20% being singletons. The CDR3 totals 15 residues. The germline V gene encodes CDR1 SGHVS and CDR2 FQNEAQ. Trimming pared 4 bases from V and 0 bases from J, leaving 11 bases between. Findings and caveats of the study: Beta out-of-frame twin sharing showed a weaker excess.

These data also formed part of another study, on T cells expressing NK-cell markers. That investigation notes: Sorted CD3+CD56+NKG2C+, CD3+CD56+NKG2C- and CD3+CD56-NKG2C+ T-cell subsets were beta-chain profiled. Several experiments confined sorting to alpha-beta TCR T cells with an anti-gamma-delta TCR antibody.

This clonotype originated in a young woman in good health. The rearrangement joins TRBV7-8 to TRBJ2-3, with unresolved D. The sequenced sample was PBMCs. In DNA form, the CDR3 reads TGTGCCAGCAGCTCAGGTTTGTTTAGCACAGATACGCAGTATTTT. Translated: CASSSGLFSTDTQYF.